Below, 22 T cell receptor beta chains from the same sample are listed, as sequenced in a study of blood T cells in healthy people across ages. Combining a sample-barcoded 5' primer with a J-beta primer mix, a second PCR ran for about 7 to 11 cycles. One entry per CDR3 protein results from TCRdb running MiXCR on the 5' RACE reads. The sample holds about a million distinct CDR3 sequences, about 53% seen once. Sequencing was done on a sample of blood. These receptors all come from a woman aged 60-75 years in good health.

The chain recombines TRBV27 with TRBJ1-1, with 10 positions matching TRBD1. V shed 6 bases, J shed 0 bases, and the junction held 4 bases outside the gene matches. CDR1 is MNHEY and CDR2 is SMNVEV in the germline V gene (reference sequence). The CDR3 totals 15 residues. CDR3 in DNA: TGTGCCAGCAGGTCCGGGACAGGGGTGAACACTGAAGCTTTCTTT. It specifies CASRSGTGVNTEAFF.

This chain joins TRBV5-1 and TRBJ2-1, with TRBD2 matching over 12 bases. The CDR3 is made up of 16 amino acids. Germline CDR1 and CDR2: SGHRS and YFSETQ. After removal of 4 bases from V and 5 bases from J, the junction contained 7 bases not matched to a gene. The CDR3 region has the DNA TGCGCCAGCAGCACCGGGACTAGCGGGTCTAACAATGAGCAGTTCTTC. It encodes CASSTGTSGSNNEQFF.

A few counts support this clonotype. The chain employs TRBV3-1 and TRBJ2-5, with D possibly being TRBD1 (5 bases). V lost 4 bases and J 0 bases, leaving 9 bases between the germline ends. Germline V gene data show CDR1 as LGHDT and CDR2 as YNNKEL (reference sequence). CDR3 length equals 14 residues. The CDR3 region is CASSPRQHQETQYF. The DNA for the CDR3 is TGTGCCAGCAGCCCCAGACAGCACCAAGAGACCCAGTACTTC.

This clonotype was picked up a small number of times. The DNA of the CDR3 is TGTGCCAGCAGCCAAGCTCTAGGAACAGATACGCAGTATTTT. Its translation is CASSQALGTDTQYF. The V and J genes are TRBV4-2 and TRBJ2-3; no firm D call. Between the trimmed V and J ends, which lost 1 base and 3 bases, there was a span of 8 bases. Germline-derived CDR1 and CDR2 are LGHNA and YNFKEQ. The CDR3 runs to 14 residues.

V and J are TRBV12-3 or TRBV12-4 and TRBJ2-1, with D maybe TRBD2 (6 bases). The germline V and J ends were trimmed by 7 bases and 3 bases, with 13 bases remaining between them. This CDR3 is built from 14 residues. This CDR3 is CASTVRESYNEQFF. The CDR3 nucleotides are TGTGCCAGCACCGTACGGGAGAGCTACAATGAGCAGTTCTTC.

This rearrangement joins TRBV4-1 to TRBJ2-5; the D gene is possibly TRBD2 (6 bases). The CDR3 runs to 15 residues. Trimming cost V 0 bases and J 2 bases, with 10 bases left between them. In germline, CDR1 is MGHRA, CDR2 YSYEKL. CDR3 sequence reads: CASSQDTSPQETQYF. The CDR3 DNA reads as TGCGCCAGCAGCCAAGACACTAGCCCTCAAGAGACCCAGTACTTC.

The chain joins TRBV28 to TRBJ2-3; tentatively, D is TRBD2 (6 bases). Trimming pared 6 bases from V and 5 bases from J, leaving 18 bases between. The CDR3 runs 15 residues. Germline V CDR1 and CDR2: MDHEN, SYDVKM. The CDR3 loop reads CASSPQLGRIDTQYF. CDR3 DNA: TGTGCCAGCAGCCCCCAATTAGGGAGGATAGATACGCAGTATTTT. The variable domain in full, completed from reference TRBV28 and TRBJ2-3, reads DVKVTQSSRYLVKRTGEKVFLECVQDMDHENMFWYRQDPGLGLRLIYFSYDVKMKEKGDIPEGYSVSREKKERFSLILESASTNQTSMYLCASSPQLGRIDTQYFGPGTRLTVL.

This clonotype was seen a few times. The V and J genes are TRBV29-1 and TRBJ2-3; no reliable D call. Trimming removed 0 bases from V and 1 base from J, with 5 bases in between. The CDR3 length is 13 residues. Germline loops: CDR1 SQVTM, CDR2 ANQGSEA. The CDR3 protein is CSVEDLGTDTQYF. The CDR3 DNA reads TGCAGCGTTGAAGATTTAGGCACAGATACGCAGTATTTT.

The sample holds a few counts of this clonotype. This sequence joins TRBV28 and TRBJ2-3; TRBD1 matches at 10 bases. V lost 6 bases and J lost 5; bases outside the gene matches: 8. The CDR3 contains 15 residues. In germline, CDR1 is MDHEN, CDR2 SYDVKM. The chain's CDR3 is CASSNSGTGVDTQYF. The CDR3 region has the DNA TGTGCCAGCAGCAACTCCGGGACAGGGGTAGATACGCAGTATTTT.

This clonotype was observed a single time. The rearrangement links TRBV9 to TRBJ2-2, with D maybe TRBD2 (5 bases). The germline V gene has CDR1 SGDLS and CDR2 YYNGEE. Between the trimmed V and J ends, which lost 4 bases and 2 bases, there was a span of 15 bases. The CDR3 runs 16 residues. The CDR3 is CASSLRWWTNTGELFF. The CDR3 DNA sequence: TGTGCCAGCAGCCTCCGATGGTGGACTAACACCGGGGAGCTGTTTTTT.

This clonotype has more than one count but fewer than ten. This rearrangement joins TRBV29-1 to TRBJ2-5, with D possibly matching TRBD1 (5 bases). V was clipped by 0 bases and J by 5 bases, with 13 bases between them. The germline V gene encodes CDR1 SQVTM and CDR2 ANQGSEA. This CDR3 has 14 residues. CDR3 loop: CSVEDSTGPETQYF. Written as DNA, the CDR3 is TGCAGCGTTGAAGATAGTACAGGTCCCGAGACCCAGTACTTC.

Comments on this clonotype: A much larger clone is a single base away; this may be a read error. V gene TRBV7-2 combines with J gene TRBJ2-5; D perhaps matches TRBD2 (6 bases). The closer fit of TRBJ2-7 to the DNA end suggests the J call may be wrong. Germline CDR1 is SGHTA and CDR2 is FQGNSA. The length of the CDR3 is 14 residues. The CDR3 region has the DNA TGTGCCAGCAGCTTCTCCCGGGAGAGAGACGAGCAGTACTTC. Translating it yields CASSFSRERDEQYF.

The genes are TRBV4-1 and TRBJ2-3, with D possibly being TRBD1 (5 bases). Trimming removed 0 bases from V and 14 bases from J, with 15 bases in between. Germline V CDR1 and CDR2: MGHRA, YSYEKL. This CDR3 contains 13 residues. The CDR3 reads CASSQDQTVARYF. The CDR3 DNA reads TGCGCCAGCAGCCAAGATCAGACAGTCGCTCGGTATTTT.

This clonotype was seen more than once but under ten times. The V gene is TRBV28, the J gene TRBJ2-7; the match to TRBD2 covers 7 bases. Germline V gene data show CDR1 as MDHEN and CDR2 as SYDVKM. The ends lost 5 bases at V and 4 bases at J; junction bases unmatched: 11. The CDR3 runs 15 residues. CDR3 region: CASSPHSGSRYEQYF. The CDR3 coding sequence is TGTGCCAGCAGTCCCCATAGCGGGTCCCGGTACGAGCAGTACTTC.

The sample holds a few counts of this clonotype. The rearrangement links TRBV6-6 to TRBJ2-3; D gene unclear. This CDR3 comprises 15 residues. V was shortened by 2 bases and J by 2 bases, with 11 bases between the two germline ends. Germline V lookup: CDR1 MNHNY, CDR2 SVGAGI (reference sequence). CDR3 DNA sequence: TGTGCCAGCAGTTACATGGCGGTTTCCACAGATACGCAGTATTTT. Translated: CASSYMAVSTDTQYF.

This clonotype was counted between two and nine times. J is TRBJ1-2 and V is TRBV5-1; D might be TRBD1 (5 bases). The V end lost 7 bases, the J end lost 1 base, and 17 bases lay between the germline ends. The germline CDR1 and CDR2 sequences are SGHRS and YFSETQ. The CDR3 runs 15 residues. The CDR3 DNA reads TGCGCCAGCGGGCCCGGACACGAGATTAACTATGGCTACACCTTC. The encoded protein is CASGPGHEINYGYTF.

The chain links TRBV20-1 to TRBJ2-5; TRBD1 matches at 7 bases. V lost 4 bases, J lost 7 bases, and 9 bases stayed unmatched. The CDR3 loop spans 13 amino acids. Germline lookup yields CDR1 DFQATT and CDR2 SNEGSKA (reference sequence). The CDR3 is CSATGDSKGTQYF. The CDR3 nucleotides are TGCAGTGCTACCGGGGACAGTAAAGGGACCCAGTACTTC.

The gene calls are TRBV5-4 and TRBJ2-4; 11 bases are shared with TRBD2. TRBJ2-7 matches the DNA end more closely, so the J call is doubtful. CDR3 length equals 18 residues. Germline lookup yields CDR1 SGHNT and CDR2 YYREEE (reference sequence). Here the CDR3 reads CASSLDGGLAESSYEQYF. CDR3 nucleotide sequence: TGTGCCAGCAGCTTGGATGGGGGACTAGCGGAAAGCTCCTACGAGCAGTACTTC.

The table lists this clonotype with a few counts. The chain carries TRBV7-9 and TRBJ2-1; TRBD2 might be the D (5 bases). V was clipped by 5 bases and J by 5 bases, with 16 bases between them. Germline V lookup: CDR1 SEHNR, CDR2 FQNEAQ (reference sequence). CDR3 length equals 15 residues. The CDR3 region is CASSQARAANNEQFF. As DNA, the CDR3 is TGTGCCAGCAGCCAAGCGAGGGCGGCAAACAATGAGCAGTTCTTC.

This sequence joins TRBV28 and TRBJ2-7; TRBD2 is a possible D gene (6 bases). V was cut by 5 bases and J by 3 bases, with 17 bases left in between. The germline CDR1 and CDR2 sequences are MDHEN and SYDVKM. This CDR3 region has 15 residues. DNA of the CDR3: TGTGCCAGCAGTCCCGGGAGCACCTCAGACTACGAGCAGTACTTC. Its protein product is CASSPGSTSDYEQYF.

J is TRBJ2-1 and V is TRBV29-1; 11 bases align to TRBD1. CDR1 is SQVTM and CDR2 is ANQGSEA in the germline V gene. This CDR3 has 16 amino acids. V shed 0 bases and J 7 bases; nucleotides not matched to a gene: 8. CDR3 sequence: CSVEDRGQGAWNEQFF. CDR3 coding DNA: TGCAGCGTTGAAGATAGAGGACAGGGGGCGTGGAATGAGCAGTTCTTC.

The rearrangement joins TRBV10-3 to TRBJ2-3, with D unclear. The V gene's germline CDR1 is ENHRY and CDR2 SYGVKD. The CDR3 loop spans 15 amino acids. V was clipped by 6 bases and J by 5 bases, with 18 bases between them. The CDR3: CAIRVRLSGEDTQYF. The DNA of the CDR3 is TGTGCCATCAGGGTACGGTTATCTGGGGAAGATACGCAGTATTTT.